This T cell receptor beta chain derives from a study of control samples from healthy donors and cancer patients. Germline V gene sequence: CDR1 MNHEY, CDR2 SVGAGI. J was trimmed by 0 bases and V by 2 bases; bases with no gene match: 6. The CDR3 consists of 16 residues. The assay was immunoSEQ multiplex PCR, and TCRdb's table has in-frame clones only and misses some. The sample shows 120,000 or so clones, around nine tenths of them seen only once. The sequence was collected from a man aged 30-40 years in good health. The chain recombines TRBV6-5 with TRBJ1-1; 7 nucleotides line up with TRBD1. The sample taken for sequencing was blood. CDR3 residues: CASSYGAGGVNTEAFF. The CDR3 DNA reads TGTGCCAGCAGTTACGGGGCAGGGGGTGTGAACACTGAAGCTTTCTTT.